This TCR beta chain was sequenced for a study of spatial heterogeneity in lung cancer. The CDR3 runs to 13 residues. Germline V gene lookup returns CDR1 SGDLS and CDR2 YYNGEE. V dropped 4 bases and J dropped 4 bases, with 11 bases sitting between them. Time point of the sample: sample taken at primary tumor resection. Tumor, nontumor lung or frozen PBMC supplied whole RNA, sequenced without sorting. This clonotype was recorded a few times. Via MiXCR, TCRdb re-called the 5' RACE reads, giving one row per CDR3 protein. The data hold over 90,000 distinct CDR3 sequences, with approximately 8.5% observed a single time.

The clonotype comes from a male donor with early-stage non-small cell lung cancer. The sample here was PBMCs, taken at surgery. J is TRBJ2-5 and V is TRBV9; D remains ambiguous. The CDR3 reads CASSSRLGETQYF. The CDR3 DNA is TGTGCCAGCAGCTCCCGACTGGGAGAGACCCAGTACTTC.